The table lists the clone carrying this T cell receptor (beta chain) with many counts. Its antigen remains unknown. The data were obtained in a study of HIV-infected patients and healthy controls. Study-wide points: Eight alpha and eight beta V genes differed significantly in mean usage between HIV-infected patients and controls.

All unsorted peripheral T cells were captured because whole blood was used without fractionation. RNA came from roughly 2.5 ml of peripheral blood. The V end was cut by 4 bases, the J end by 8 bases, with 15 bases between. Germline CDR1 reads SNHLY; CDR2 reads FYNNEI. The CDR3 is made up of 14 amino acids. Reverse transcription used around 540 ng RNA and constant-region primers for alpha and beta. Alpha and beta chain libraries were made separately by chain-specific third strand synthesis with multiplexing indices. Ligation attached cDNA to a 5' RACE adapter that carried a random hexamer and SP2 site. The library had 12-nucleotide molecular identifiers formed by two random hexamers joined together. In TCRdb, the 5' RACE reads were re-called with MiXCR into one record per CDR3 protein. Of more than 10,000 distinct CDR3 sequences listed, approximately 10% were seen once; the top ten hold over 6%.

The genes are TRBV2 and TRBJ1-5; D not certain. Sequencing input: blood. This sequence was found in an adult in good health. CDR3 DNA: TGTGCCAGCAGTGGCGGAGGGATGACGGAGCCCCAGCATTTT. Protein product: CASSGGGMTEPQHF.